Given below is one T cell receptor beta chain in context. Its antigen is unknown. Between the trimmed V and J ends, which lost 4 bases and 5 bases, there was a span of 14 bases. The V gene's germline CDR1 is MGHRA and CDR2 YSYEKL. The CDR3 is 14 residues long. Some clones are missing from TCRdb's copy, which holds only in-frame ones; the method was immunoSEQ multiplex PCR. This sample has 40,000 to 45,000 clones; 85% to 95% occur once, and the top ten carry 0.5% to 0.6%. The entry originates in a study of graft-versus-host responses after intestinal transplantation. Whole-study findings and limits: GvH clones occurred in recipient marrow; some first appeared in ileum or blood. There was an association between peak levels of circulating GvH clones and early post-transplant HvG declines.

Sequencing used unstimulated CD8+ T cells sorted from spleen or lymph node cells, obtained before transplant. This receptor was identified in a human donor who was the organ donor for an intestinal transplant. The chain employs TRBV4-1 and TRBJ1-1; D perhaps matches TRBD1 (5 bases). CDR3 residues: CASSLIGGSTEAFF. CDR3 coding DNA: TGCGCCAGCAGCCTCATTGGGGGTAGTACTGAAGCTTTCTTT.